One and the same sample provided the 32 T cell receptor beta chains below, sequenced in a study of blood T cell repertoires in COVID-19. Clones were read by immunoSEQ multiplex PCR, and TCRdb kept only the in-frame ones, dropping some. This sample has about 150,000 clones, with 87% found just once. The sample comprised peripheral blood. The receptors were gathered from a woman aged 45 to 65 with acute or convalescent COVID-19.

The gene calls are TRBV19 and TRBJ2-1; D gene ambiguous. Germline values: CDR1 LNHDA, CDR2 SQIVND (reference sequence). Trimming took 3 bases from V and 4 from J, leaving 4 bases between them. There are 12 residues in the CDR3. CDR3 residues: CASSIQYNEQFF. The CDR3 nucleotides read TGTGCCAGTAGTATTCAGTACAATGAGCAGTTCTTC.

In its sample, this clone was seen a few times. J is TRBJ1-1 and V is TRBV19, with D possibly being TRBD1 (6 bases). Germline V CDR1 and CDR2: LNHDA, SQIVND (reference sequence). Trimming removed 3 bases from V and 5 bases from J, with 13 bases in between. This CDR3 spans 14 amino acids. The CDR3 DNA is TGTGCCAGTAGTATTGGGGGGGCATGGACTGAAGCTTTCTTT. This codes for CASSIGGAWTEAFF.

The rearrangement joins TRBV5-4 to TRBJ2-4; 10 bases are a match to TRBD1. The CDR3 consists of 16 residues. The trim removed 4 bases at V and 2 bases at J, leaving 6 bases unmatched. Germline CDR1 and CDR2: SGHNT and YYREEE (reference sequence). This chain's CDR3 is CASSLRDRGTKNIQYF. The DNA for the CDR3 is TGTGCCAGCAGCCTCCGGGACAGGGGTACCAAAAACATTCAGTACTTC.

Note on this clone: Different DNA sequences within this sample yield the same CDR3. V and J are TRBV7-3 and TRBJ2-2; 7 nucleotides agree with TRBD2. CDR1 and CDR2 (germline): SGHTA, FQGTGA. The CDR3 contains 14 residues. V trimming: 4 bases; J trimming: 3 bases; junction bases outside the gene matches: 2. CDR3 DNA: TGTGCCAGCAGCTCCCGGGGGGACACCGGGGAGCTGTTTTTT. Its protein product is CASSSRGDTGELFF.

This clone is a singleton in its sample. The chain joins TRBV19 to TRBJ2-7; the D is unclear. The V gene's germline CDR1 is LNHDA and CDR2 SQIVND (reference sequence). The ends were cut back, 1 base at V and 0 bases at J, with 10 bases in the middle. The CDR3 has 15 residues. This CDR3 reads CASSIGNYGSYEQYF. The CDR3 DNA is TGTGCCAGTAGTATAGGAAACTACGGCTCCTACGAGCAGTACTTC.

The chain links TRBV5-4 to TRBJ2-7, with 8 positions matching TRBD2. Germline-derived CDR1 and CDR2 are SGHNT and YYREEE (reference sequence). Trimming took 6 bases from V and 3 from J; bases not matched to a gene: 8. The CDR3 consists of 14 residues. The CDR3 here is CASTSHGTSYEQYF. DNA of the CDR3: TGTGCCAGCACCTCCCACGGGACTAGCTACGAGCAGTACTTC.

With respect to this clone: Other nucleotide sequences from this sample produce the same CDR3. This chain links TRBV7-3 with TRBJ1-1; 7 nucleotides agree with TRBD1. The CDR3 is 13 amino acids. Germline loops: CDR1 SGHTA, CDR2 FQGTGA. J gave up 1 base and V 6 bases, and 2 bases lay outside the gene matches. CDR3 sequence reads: CASSRDRNTEAFF. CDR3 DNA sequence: TGTGCCAGCAGTAGGGACAGGAACACTGAAGCTTTCTTT.

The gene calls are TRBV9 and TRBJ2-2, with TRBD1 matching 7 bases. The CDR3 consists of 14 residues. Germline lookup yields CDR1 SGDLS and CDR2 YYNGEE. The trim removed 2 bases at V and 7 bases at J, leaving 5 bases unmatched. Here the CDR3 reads CASSVPHRGGELFF. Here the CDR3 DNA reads TGTGCCAGCAGCGTGCCCCACAGGGGCGGGGAGCTGTTTTTT.

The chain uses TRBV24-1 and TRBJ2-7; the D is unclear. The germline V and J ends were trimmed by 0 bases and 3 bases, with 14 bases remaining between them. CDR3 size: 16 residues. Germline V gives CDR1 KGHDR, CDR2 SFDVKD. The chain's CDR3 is CATSDLQFWQDYEQYF. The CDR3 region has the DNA TGTGCCACCAGTGATTTGCAATTCTGGCAGGACTACGAGCAGTACTTC.

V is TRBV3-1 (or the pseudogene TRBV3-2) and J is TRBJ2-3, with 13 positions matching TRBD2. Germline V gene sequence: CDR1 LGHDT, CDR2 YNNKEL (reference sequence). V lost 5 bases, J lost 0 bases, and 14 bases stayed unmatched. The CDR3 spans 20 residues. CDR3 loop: CASSLPGPGLAGTSTDTQYF. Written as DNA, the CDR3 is TGTGCCAGCAGCTTACCAGGCCCGGGACTAGCGGGGACTAGCACAGATACGCAGTATTTT.

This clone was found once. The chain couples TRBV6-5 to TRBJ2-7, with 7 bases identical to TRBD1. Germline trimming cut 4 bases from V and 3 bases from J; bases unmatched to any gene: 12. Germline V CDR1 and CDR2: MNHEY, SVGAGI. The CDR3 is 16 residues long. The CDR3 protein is CASSSFPDRDLYEQYF. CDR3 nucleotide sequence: TGTGCCAGCAGTTCCTTCCCAGACAGGGACCTCTACGAGCAGTACTTC.

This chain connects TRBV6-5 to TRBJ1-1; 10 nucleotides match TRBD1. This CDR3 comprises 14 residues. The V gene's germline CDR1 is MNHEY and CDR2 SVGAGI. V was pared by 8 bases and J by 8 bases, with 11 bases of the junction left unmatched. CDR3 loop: CASVLRRDRGEAFF. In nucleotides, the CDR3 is TGTGCCAGCGTCCTGCGGAGGGACAGGGGCGAAGCTTTCTTT.

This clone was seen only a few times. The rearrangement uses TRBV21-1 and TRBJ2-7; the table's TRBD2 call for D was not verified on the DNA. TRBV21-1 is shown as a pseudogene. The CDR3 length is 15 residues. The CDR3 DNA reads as TGTGCCAGCAGCCTCCCCGGGATTCCTACGAGAGAGCAGTACTTC. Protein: CASSLPGIPTREQYF.

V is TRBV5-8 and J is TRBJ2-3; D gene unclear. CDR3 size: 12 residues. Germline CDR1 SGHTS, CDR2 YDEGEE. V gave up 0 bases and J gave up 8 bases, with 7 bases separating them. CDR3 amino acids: CASSLETGTQYF. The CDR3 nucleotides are TGTGCCAGCAGCTTGGAGACGGGTACGCAGTATTTT.

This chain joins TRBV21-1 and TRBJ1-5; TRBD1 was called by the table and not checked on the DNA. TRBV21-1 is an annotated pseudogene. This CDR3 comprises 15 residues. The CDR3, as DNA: TGTGCCAGCGCCAACGGGACAGAGGTAAGACAGCCCCAGCATTTT. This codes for CASANGTEVRQPQHF.

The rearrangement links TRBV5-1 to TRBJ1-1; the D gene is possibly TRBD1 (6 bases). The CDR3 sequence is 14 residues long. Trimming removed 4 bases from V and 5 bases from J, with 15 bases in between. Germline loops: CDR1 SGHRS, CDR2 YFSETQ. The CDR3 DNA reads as TGCGCCAGCAGCATCTCACAGGGTAATACTGAAGCTTTCTTT. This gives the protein CASSISQGNTEAFF.

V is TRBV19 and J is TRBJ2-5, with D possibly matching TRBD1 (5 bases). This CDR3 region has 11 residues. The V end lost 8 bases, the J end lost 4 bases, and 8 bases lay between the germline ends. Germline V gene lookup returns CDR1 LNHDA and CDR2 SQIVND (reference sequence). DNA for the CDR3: TGTGCCAGTGGCAGGGTAGAGACCCAGTACTTC. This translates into CASGRVETQYF.

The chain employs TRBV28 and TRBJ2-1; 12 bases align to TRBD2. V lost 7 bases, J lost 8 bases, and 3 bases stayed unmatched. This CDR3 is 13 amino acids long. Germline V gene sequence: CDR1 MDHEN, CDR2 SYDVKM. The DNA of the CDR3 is TGTGCCAGCATCGGACTAGCGGGATATGAGCAGTTCTTC. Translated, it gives CASIGLAGYEQFF.

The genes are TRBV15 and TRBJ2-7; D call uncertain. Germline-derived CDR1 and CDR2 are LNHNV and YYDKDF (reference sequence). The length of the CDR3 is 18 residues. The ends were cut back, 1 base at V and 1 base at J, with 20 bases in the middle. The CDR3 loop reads CATSRVSGLPAISYEQYF. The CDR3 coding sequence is TGTGCCACCAGCAGAGTGTCAGGATTGCCAGCCATTTCCTACGAGCAGTACTTC.

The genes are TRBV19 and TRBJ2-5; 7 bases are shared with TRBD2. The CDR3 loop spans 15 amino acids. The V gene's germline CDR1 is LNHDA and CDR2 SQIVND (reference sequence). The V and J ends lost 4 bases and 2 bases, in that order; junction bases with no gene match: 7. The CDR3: CASSSPGGPQETQYF. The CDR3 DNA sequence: TGTGCCAGTAGTAGTCCGGGGGGACCACAAGAGACCCAGTACTTC. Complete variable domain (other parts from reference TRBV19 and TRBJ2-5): DGGITQSPKYLFRKEGQNVTLSCEQNLNHDAMYWYRQDPGQGLRLIYYSQIVNDFQKGDIAEGYSVSREKKESFPLTVTSAQKNPTAFYLCASSSPGGPQETQYFGPGTRLLVL.

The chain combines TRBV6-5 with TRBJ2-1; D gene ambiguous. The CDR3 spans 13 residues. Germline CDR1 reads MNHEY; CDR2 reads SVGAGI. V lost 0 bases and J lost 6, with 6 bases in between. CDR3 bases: TGTGCCAGCAGTTACTCGAGGCGCAATGAGCAGTTCTTC. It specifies CASSYSRRNEQFF.

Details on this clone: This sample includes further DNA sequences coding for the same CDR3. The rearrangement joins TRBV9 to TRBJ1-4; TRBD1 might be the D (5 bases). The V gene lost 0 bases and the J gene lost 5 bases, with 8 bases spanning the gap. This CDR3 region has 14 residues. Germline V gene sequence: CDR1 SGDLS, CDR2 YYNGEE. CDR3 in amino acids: CASSVGQINEKLFF. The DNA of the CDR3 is TGTGCCAGCAGCGTAGGACAGATAAATGAAAAACTGTTTTTT.

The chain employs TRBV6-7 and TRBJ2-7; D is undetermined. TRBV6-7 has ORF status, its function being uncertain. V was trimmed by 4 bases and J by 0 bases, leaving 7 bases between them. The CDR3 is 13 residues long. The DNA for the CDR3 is TGTGCCAGCAGTTCCCGGAGCTCCTACGAGCAGTACTTC. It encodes CASSSRSSYEQYF.

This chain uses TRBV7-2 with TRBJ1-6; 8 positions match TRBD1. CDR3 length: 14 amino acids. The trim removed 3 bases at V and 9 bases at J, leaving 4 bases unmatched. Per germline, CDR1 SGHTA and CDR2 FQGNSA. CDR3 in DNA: TGTGCCAGCAGCTTCGACAGGGGTAGTTCACCCCTCCACTTT. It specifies CASSFDRGSSPLHF.

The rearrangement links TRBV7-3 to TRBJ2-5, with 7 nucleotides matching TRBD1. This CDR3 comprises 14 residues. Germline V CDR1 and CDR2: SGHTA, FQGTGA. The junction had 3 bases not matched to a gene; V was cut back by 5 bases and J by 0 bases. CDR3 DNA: TGTGCCAGCAGCCCCGGGACAGACCAAGAGACCCAGTACTTC. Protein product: CASSPGTDQETQYF.

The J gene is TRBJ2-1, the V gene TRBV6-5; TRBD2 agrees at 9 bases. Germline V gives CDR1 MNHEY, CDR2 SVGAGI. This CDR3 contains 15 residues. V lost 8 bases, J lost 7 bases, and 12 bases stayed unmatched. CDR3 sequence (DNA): TGTGCCAGCCATCTAACTAGCGGGTTCGGTAATGAGCAGTTCTTC. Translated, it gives CASHLTSGFGNEQFF.

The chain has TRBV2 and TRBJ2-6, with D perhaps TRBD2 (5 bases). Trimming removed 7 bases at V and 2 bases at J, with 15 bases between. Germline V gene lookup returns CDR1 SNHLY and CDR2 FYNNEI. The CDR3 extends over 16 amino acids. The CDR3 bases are TGTGCCAGCACCCTTGGAGTAGCGACTGGGGCCAACGTCCTGACTTTC. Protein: CASTLGVATGANVLTF.

The CDR3: CASSLAGDYGYTF. CDR3 in DNA: TGTGCCAGCAGCTTAGCAGGGGATTATGGCTACACCTTC. The chain uses TRBV7-8 and TRBJ1-2; possibly TRBD1 for D (5 bases). Germline-derived CDR1 and CDR2 are SGHVS and FQNEAQ. The length of the CDR3 is 13 residues. Trimming removed 0 bases at V and 5 bases at J, with 7 bases between.

The CDR3 is CASSLYDQPQHF. Written as DNA, the CDR3 is TGTGCCAGCAGCTTATATGATCAGCCCCAGCATTTT. V gene TRBV13 combines with J gene TRBJ1-5; no clear D. CDR1 is PRHDT, CDR2 FYEKMQ, per germline (reference sequence). The CDR3 runs 12 residues. Trimming removed 2 bases at V and 5 bases at J, with 4 bases between.

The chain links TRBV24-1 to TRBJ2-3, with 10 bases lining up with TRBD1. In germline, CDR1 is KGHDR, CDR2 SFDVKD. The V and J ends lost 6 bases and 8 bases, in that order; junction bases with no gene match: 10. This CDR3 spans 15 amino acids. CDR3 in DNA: TGTGCCACCAGTTCTTTGGGACAGGGGTATGGTACGCAGTATTTT. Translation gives CATSSLGQGYGTQYF.

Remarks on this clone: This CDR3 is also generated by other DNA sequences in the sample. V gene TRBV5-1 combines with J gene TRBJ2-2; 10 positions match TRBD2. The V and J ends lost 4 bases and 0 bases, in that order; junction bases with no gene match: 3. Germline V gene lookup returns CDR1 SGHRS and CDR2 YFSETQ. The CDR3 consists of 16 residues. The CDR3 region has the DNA TGCGCCAGCAGCGCAACTAGCGGGACGAACACCGGGGAGCTGTTTTTT. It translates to CASSATSGTNTGELFF.

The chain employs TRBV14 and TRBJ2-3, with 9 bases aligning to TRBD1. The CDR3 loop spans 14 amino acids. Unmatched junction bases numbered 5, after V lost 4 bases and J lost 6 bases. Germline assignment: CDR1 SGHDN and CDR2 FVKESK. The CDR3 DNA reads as TGTGCCAGCAGCCTAGGACAGGGGTTGGATACGCAGTATTTT. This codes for CASSLGQGLDTQYF.